This T cell receptor (beta chain) was identified during a study of control samples from healthy donors and cancer patients. Sequencing was performed with immunoSEQ multiplex PCR; in TCRdb, only in-frame clones are kept and a portion is missing. Among approximately 170,000 clones listed, about 94% were seen once. CDR1 is SGHAT and CDR2 is FQNNGV in the germline V gene. The CDR3 spans 16 residues. V lost 1 base, J lost 1 base, and 11 bases lay in between. The sample consisted of blood. This receptor was obtained from a woman aged 25-40 years in good health. The rearrangement uses TRBV11-2 and TRBJ1-3, with D unclear. In DNA form, the CDR3 reads TGTGCCAGCAGCTTAGCTTTCCTGGGATCTGGAAACACCATATATTTT. It translates to CASSLAFLGSGNTIYF.